Shown below are 28 T cell receptor beta chains from a single sample sequenced in a study of CD8 T cells in ankylosing spondylitis (dated by TCRdb to the late 2010s). Libraries were built with 5' RACE. Instrument used: Illumina HiSeq 2500. Through fastp at Q25 and MiXCR, TCRdb rebuilt clones from the public reads, retaining in-frame beta chains. Records with the same CDR3 protein are collapsed into one entry carrying the most frequent genes and DNA. The sample contains approximately 100,000 distinct CDR3 sequences, about 7.7% of them found a single time. About 9.6% of the sample comes from the top ten. Sample: blood, either unsorted or a sorted T cell fraction (not recorded which). The receptors derive from a male donor with ankylosing spondylitis or in good health (not recorded which).

This clonotype was counted ten times or more. The rearrangement joins TRBV5-1 to TRBJ2-3; D is undetermined. The CDR3 contains 14 residues. The germline V and J ends were trimmed by 0 bases and 5 bases, with 10 bases remaining between them. The germline gives CDR1 SGHRS, CDR2 YFSETQ. CDR3 in DNA: TGCGCCAGCAGCTTGGGGTCTCCGGGAGATACGCAGTATTTT. It translates to CASSLGSPGDTQYF. The complete variable domain, with remaining parts taken from reference TRBV5-1 and TRBJ2-3, reads KAGVTQTPRYLIKTRGQQVTLSCSPISGHRSVSWYQQTPGQGLQFLFEYFSETQRNKGNFPGRFSGRQFSNSRSEMNVSTLELGDSALYLCASSLGSPGDTQYFGPGTRLTVL.

This clonotype was detected ten times or more. The chain has TRBV4-3 and TRBJ2-2; 11 bases match TRBD1. Germline V gene lookup returns CDR1 LGHNA and CDR2 YSLEER. The CDR3 sequence is 17 residues long. V lost 0 bases to trimming and J lost 7 bases; unmatched junction nucleotides: 7. The CDR3 protein is CASSQDLGDRGNGELFF. CDR3 nucleotide sequence: TGCGCCAGCAGCCAAGATCTCGGGGACAGGGGGAACGGGGAGCTGTTTTTT.

This clonotype has ten or more counts. The genes are TRBV12-3 or TRBV12-4 and TRBJ2-1; D gene ambiguous. Between the trimmed V and J ends, which lost 5 bases and 4 bases, there was a span of 9 bases. CDR3 length: 13 amino acids. Written as DNA, the CDR3 is TGTGCCAGCAGTCTGGGGATTTACAATGAGCAGTTCTTC. Its protein product is CASSLGIYNEQFF.

This clonotype was recorded at least ten times. The CDR3 bases are TGCAGCGCCCGCCGCGACAGGGGTTCCTACGAGCAGTACTTC. This codes for CSARRDRGSYEQYF. The chain joins TRBV29-1 to TRBJ2-7; 8 positions agree with TRBD1. Trimming cost V 7 bases and J 1 base; bases outside gene matches: 9. This CDR3 spans 14 amino acids. The germline CDR1 and CDR2 sequences are SQVTM and ANQGSEA.

This clonotype was recorded many times. This sequence joins TRBV6-5 and TRBJ1-1; D gene uncertain. Deletions cut 11 bases from V and 3 bases from J, with 4 bases between. CDR1 is MNHEY and CDR2 is SVGAGI in the germline V gene. CDR3 length: 9 residues. The CDR3 is CAGDTEAFF. The CDR3 region has the DNA TGTGCCGGAGACACTGAAGCTTTCTTT.

This clonotype was counted many times. The gene calls are TRBV7-2 and TRBJ1-2; D unclear. The ends were cut back, 2 bases at V and 8 bases at J, with 18 bases in the middle. The CDR3 length is 15 residues. Germline CDR1 and CDR2: SGHTA and FQGNSA. CDR3 in DNA: TGTGCCAGCAGCTTAACACCCAACCGGGATCGGGGCTACACCTTC. This encodes CASSLTPNRDRGYTF. The complete variable domain, with remaining parts taken from reference TRBV7-2 and TRBJ1-2, reads GAGVSQSPSNKVTEKGKDVELRCDPISGHTALYWYRQSLGQGLEFLIYFQGNSAPDKSGLPSDRFSAERTGGSVSTLTIQRTQQEDSAVYLCASSLTPNRDRGYTFGSGTRLTVV.

There are many counts of this clonotype. The chain uses TRBV12-3 or TRBV12-4 and TRBJ2-7; 10 bases fit TRBD2. The trim removed 6 bases at V and 7 bases at J, leaving 12 bases unmatched. This CDR3 region has 15 residues. CDR3 in DNA: TGTGCCAGCAGACTCAGCGGGAGGGTTCGAGGGGAGCAGTACTTC. Protein product: CASRLSGRVRGEQYF.

This clonotype was picked up many times. The V gene is TRBV7-2, the J gene TRBJ2-7; 7 positions match TRBD1. The CDR3 extends over 17 amino acids. V gave up 5 bases and J gave up 2 bases; unmatched junction bases: 15. The V gene's germline CDR1 is SGHTA and CDR2 FQGNSA. CDR3 coding DNA: TGTGCCAGCAGCCTACCTATGGACAGGTTAAGCCCCTACGAGCAGTACTTC. Protein: CASSLPMDRLSPYEQYF.

Only a few counts were recorded for this clonotype. The V and J genes are TRBV6-5 and TRBJ1-1; D unresolved. Trimming left V 0 bases short and J 1 base short, with 9 bases between. The CDR3 extends over 15 amino acids. The germline CDR1 and CDR2 sequences are MNHEY and SVGAGI. The CDR3 nucleotides read TGTGCCAGCAGTTACTCGAAGGGTGGGAACACTGAAGCTTTCTTT. This gives the protein CASSYSKGGNTEAFF.

The chain is built from TRBV7-6 and TRBJ2-3; no reliable D call. Germline CDR1 reads SGHVS; CDR2 reads FNYEAQ. Trimming removed 5 bases from V and 3 bases from J, with 12 bases in between. This CDR3 has 14 residues. This chain's CDR3 is CASSRAAATDTQYF. The DNA of the CDR3 is TGTGCCAGCAGCCGTGCCGCAGCTACAGATACGCAGTATTTT.

A remark on this clonotype: A read error may be the cause here, since a much bigger clone is one base away. The chain joins TRBV24-1 to TRBJ1-2; no reliable D call. The germline V gene has CDR1 KGHDR and CDR2 SFDVKD. CDR3 length equals 14 residues. The DNA for the CDR3 is TGTACCACCAGTCCACCGGGCCTTAACTATGGCTACACCTTC. This encodes CTTSPPGLNYGYTF.

This clonotype occurred many times. The chain employs TRBV5-1 and TRBJ2-7, with 7 bases that match TRBD2. V lost 4 bases, J lost 1 base, and 11 bases stayed unmatched. The CDR3 covers 16 residues. Germline CDR1 is SGHRS and CDR2 is YFSETQ. In nucleotides, the CDR3 is TGCGCCAGCAGCGGGCCCGGCGGGAGTTTTTCCTACGAGCAGTACTTC. Protein product: CASSGPGGSFSYEQYF. Supplemented by reference TRBV5-1 and TRBJ2-7, the full variable domain reads KAGVTQTPRYLIKTRGQQVTLSCSPISGHRSVSWYQQTPGQGLQFLFEYFSETQRNKGNFPGRFSGRQFSNSRSEMNVSTLELGDSALYLCASSGPGGSFSYEQYFGPGTRLTVT.

The V gene is TRBV20-1, the J gene TRBJ2-3; 11 nucleotides agree with TRBD2. The J segment lost 5 bases and the V segment lost 5 bases, leaving 3 bases of the junction unmatched. The CDR3 spans 13 residues. In germline, CDR1 is DFQATT, CDR2 SNEGSKA (reference sequence). CDR3 in DNA: TGCAGTGCTCGACTAGCGGGAAGAGATACGCAGTATTTT. This translates into CSARLAGRDTQYF.

This clonotype occurred many times. V and J are TRBV10-3 and TRBJ1-3, with 7 nucleotides matching TRBD1. The V segment lost 3 bases and the J segment 0 bases; nucleotides outside the gene matches: 8. Germline CDR1 is ENHRY and CDR2 is SYGVKD. The CDR3 loop spans 17 amino acids. The CDR3 loop is CAISELGGPFSGNTIYF. For the CDR3, the DNA is TGTGCCATCAGTGAATTAGGGGGCCCTTTCTCTGGAAACACCATATATTTT.

This clonotype was detected ten times or more. The gene calls are TRBV24-1 and TRBJ2-1; TRBD2 might be the D (7 bases). The CDR3 contains 16 residues. Germline lookup yields CDR1 KGHDR and CDR2 SFDVKD. The V and J ends lost 5 bases and 4 bases respectively, with 17 bases between them. The CDR3 nucleotides are TGTGCCACCAGTGGCCAAGCAGGGAGGGGGTACAATGAGCAGTTCTTC. Translated: CATSGQAGRGYNEQFF.

This clonotype was recorded many times. The J gene is TRBJ2-2, the V gene TRBV12-3 or TRBV12-4; 11 bases align to TRBD2. This CDR3 spans 19 amino acids. Germline trimming cut 1 base from V and 3 bases from J; bases unmatched to any gene: 10. The CDR3 loop is CASSLVRLAGGPDTGELFF. The CDR3 coding sequence is TGTGCCAGCAGTTTAGTTAGGCTAGCGGGAGGCCCCGACACCGGGGAGCTGTTTTTT.

This clonotype was seen repeatedly, ten times or more. This chain uses TRBV4-1 with TRBJ2-1; a possible D gene is TRBD1 (5 bases). V shed 5 bases and J shed 0 bases, with 8 bases lying between them. The germline V gene has CDR1 MGHRA and CDR2 YSYEKL. The CDR3 length is 14 residues. The CDR3: CASSGASSYNEQFF. The CDR3 nucleotides are TGCGCCAGCAGCGGGGCTTCCTCCTACAATGAGCAGTTCTTC.

This chain links TRBV15 with TRBJ2-7, with D possibly TRBD2 on 5 matching bases. The germline CDR1 and CDR2 sequences are LNHNV and YYDKDF (reference sequence). Trimming shortened V by 3 bases and J by 2 bases, and 8 bases separated the two germline ends. This CDR3 is built from 13 residues. The CDR3 nucleotides are TGTGCCACCAGCAGGGACTCAACCTACGAGCAGTACTTC. This encodes CATSRDSTYEQYF.

This clonotype was seen a single time. The chain uses TRBV11-2 and TRBJ1-2; D is perhaps TRBD1 (6 bases). The CDR3 is made up of 15 amino acids. The germline gives CDR1 SGHAT, CDR2 FQNNGV. Deletions cut 0 bases from V and 6 bases from J, with 14 bases between. The chain's CDR3 is CASSLDWGGGHGYTF. The CDR3 nucleotides are TGTGCCAGCAGCTTAGATTGGGGCGGGGGCCATGGCTACACCTTC.

Ten or more counts support this clonotype. The chain has TRBV6-5 and TRBJ1-6; TRBD1 might be the D (6 bases). The CDR3 totals 16 residues. Looked up from germline, CDR1 is MNHEY and CDR2 is SVGAGI. V was clipped by 4 bases and J by 9 bases, with 19 bases between them. This CDR3 is CASSSDRILLSSPLHF. CDR3 DNA sequence: TGTGCCAGCAGTTCCGACAGGATCTTACTATCTTCACCCCTCCACTTT.

This clonotype was seen repeatedly, ten times or more. CDR3 nucleotide sequence: TGCAGTGCTAGAGTTAGCTATAATTCACCCCTCCACTTT. Amino acid sequence: CSARVSYNSPLHF. The V gene is TRBV20-1, the J gene TRBJ1-6; D remains ambiguous. The V end lost 1 base, the J end lost 3 bases, and 4 bases lay between the germline ends. The CDR3 loop spans 13 amino acids. The germline V gene has CDR1 DFQATT and CDR2 SNEGSKA (reference sequence).

This clonotype has ten or more counts. The rearrangement joins TRBV24-1 to TRBJ2-2; 7 nucleotides line up with TRBD1. The CDR3 covers 14 residues. Per germline, CDR1 KGHDR and CDR2 SFDVKD. J gave up 2 bases and V 7 bases, and 3 bases lay outside the gene matches. The CDR3 DNA follows: TGTGCCACCAGCCGGACAGGAAACACCGGGGAGCTGTTTTTT. It yields the protein CATSRTGNTGELFF.

There are many counts of this clonotype. This chain joins TRBV9 and TRBJ1-1; D unresolved. Between the trimmed V and J ends, which lost 0 bases and 3 bases, there was a span of 3 bases. The CDR3 length is 12 residues. In germline, CDR1 is SGDLS, CDR2 YYNGEE. CDR3 residues: CASSVGDTEAFF. In nucleotides, the CDR3 is TGTGCCAGCAGCGTAGGGGACACTGAAGCTTTCTTT.

This clonotype has ten or more counts. J is TRBJ2-1 and V is TRBV5-1, with a weak D call TRBD2 (6 bases). CDR1 and CDR2 (germline): SGHRS, YFSETQ. The length of the CDR3 is 16 residues. V lost 0 bases and J 6 bases, leaving 16 bases between the germline ends. The CDR3 sequence: CASSLGGSGRTNEQFF. The CDR3, as DNA: TGCGCCAGCAGCTTGGGGGGTAGCGGAAGGACCAATGAGCAGTTCTTC.

The V gene is TRBV3-1, the J gene TRBJ2-7; 11 bases are shared with TRBD2. The germline V gene has CDR1 LGHDT and CDR2 YNNKEL (reference sequence). The CDR3 spans 14 residues. V lost 3 bases and J lost 4; bases outside the gene matches: 2. The CDR3 sequence is CASSHGTSGYEQYF. The CDR3 nucleotides read TGTGCCAGCAGCCATGGGACTAGCGGTTACGAGCAGTACTTC.

At least ten counts were recorded for this clonotype. The chain couples TRBV19 to TRBJ1-1; no clear D gene. Per the germline V gene, CDR1 is LNHDA and CDR2 is SQIVND (reference sequence). V shed 3 bases and J shed 1 base, with 9 bases lying between them. CDR3 length equals 14 residues. CDR3 sequence reads: CASSMRIRNTEAFF. The CDR3 DNA sequence: TGTGCCAGTAGTATGAGGATAAGGAACACTGAAGCTTTCTTT.

This clonotype has more than one count but fewer than ten. The chain couples TRBV27 to TRBJ1-2, with a tentative D call TRBD1 (5 bases). The ends were cut back, 5 bases at V and 7 bases at J, with 17 bases in the middle. The CDR3 length is 14 residues. Germline V gene sequence: CDR1 MNHEY, CDR2 SMNVEV (reference sequence). CDR3 region: CASSLQAGGGGYTF. The CDR3 bases are TGTGCCAGCAGTCTACAGGCGGGGGGAGGTGGCTACACCTTC.

This clonotype has ten or more counts. The rearrangement uses TRBV4-1 and TRBJ2-3; TRBD1 aligns across 10 bases. V trimming: 5 bases; J trimming: 4 bases; junction bases outside the gene matches: 6. The CDR3 totals 15 residues. From germline, CDR1 is MGHRA and CDR2 YSYEKL. CDR3 bases: TGCGCCAGCAGCTCCGTGGGACAGGGGTCAGATACGCAGTATTTT. It codes for CASSSVGQGSDTQYF.